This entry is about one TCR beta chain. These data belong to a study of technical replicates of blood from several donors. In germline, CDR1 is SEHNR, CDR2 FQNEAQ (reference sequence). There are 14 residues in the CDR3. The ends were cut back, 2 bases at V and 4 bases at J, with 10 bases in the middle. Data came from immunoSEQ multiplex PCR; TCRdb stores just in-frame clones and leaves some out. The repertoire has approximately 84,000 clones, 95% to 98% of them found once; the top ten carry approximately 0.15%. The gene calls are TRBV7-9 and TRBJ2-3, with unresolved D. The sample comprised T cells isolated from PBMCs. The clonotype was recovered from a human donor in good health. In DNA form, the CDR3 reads TGTGCCAGCAGCTTATGGATGGGCCCAGATACGCAGTATTTT. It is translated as CASSLWMGPDTQYF.